The 12 T cell receptor beta chains below come from one sample, sequenced in a study of blood T cell repertoires in COVID-19. Produced via immunoSEQ multiplex PCR; TCRdb's table is partial and in-frame only. The table includes about 24,000 clones, roughly 86% detected once. Sequenced input: peripheral blood. These receptors all stem from a human donor with active COVID-19. The donor label of this sample is uncertain.

The chain employs TRBV10-3 and TRBJ2-7; D is perhaps TRBD2 (6 bases). This CDR3 is built from 14 residues. Germline loops: CDR1 ENHRY, CDR2 SYGVKD. Trimming cost V 4 bases and J 5 bases, with 15 bases left between them. This CDR3 is CAISAGLPKHEQYF. CDR3 in DNA: TGTGCCATCAGTGCGGGACTGCCTAAACACGAGCAGTACTTC.

The chain joins TRBV5-5 to TRBJ2-3; possible D gene TRBD1, 5 bases. V was clipped by 0 bases and J by 1 base, with 6 bases between them. The CDR3 extends over 14 amino acids. From germline, CDR1 is SGHKS and CDR2 YYEKEE (reference sequence). In DNA, the CDR3 is TGTGCCAGCAGCTTGGCACAGGGCACAGATACGCAGTATTTT. This codes for CASSLAQGTDTQYF.

V and J are TRBV20-1 and TRBJ1-1; D perhaps matches TRBD1 (5 bases). The germline CDR1 and CDR2 sequences are DFQATT and SNEGSKA (reference sequence). The germline V and J ends were trimmed by 3 bases and 0 bases, with 11 bases remaining between them. This CDR3 has 14 amino acids. The CDR3 region is CSASRGSMNTEAFF. In DNA, the CDR3 is TGCAGTGCTAGTAGGGGCAGCATGAACACTGAAGCTTTCTTT.

The rearrangement uses TRBV9 and TRBJ2-7; perhaps TRBD1 as D (5 bases). Between the trimmed V and J ends, which lost 0 bases and 0 bases, there was a span of 13 bases. This CDR3 contains 16 residues. Germline values: CDR1 SGDLS, CDR2 YYNGEE. The CDR3 is CASSVGWGRSSYEQYF. The CDR3 nucleotides read TGTGCCAGCAGCGTAGGGTGGGGCAGAAGCTCCTACGAGCAGTACTTC.

V usage is TRBV10-2 and J usage is TRBJ2-2, with 10 bases identical to TRBD2. The CDR3 is made up of 15 amino acids. Germline CDR1 is WSHSY and CDR2 is SAAADI. V lost 5 bases and J lost 3; bases outside the gene matches: 3. CDR3 bases: TGCGCCAGCAGTCTCGGACTAGCGGACACCGGGGAGCTGTTTTTT. Translation: CASSLGLADTGELFF.

J is TRBJ1-6 and V is TRBV5-8; a possible D gene is TRBD1 (6 bases). The CDR3 is 17 residues long. Trimming stripped 3 bases from V and 9 bases from J, with 22 bases between. Germline V gives CDR1 SGHTS, CDR2 YDEGEE. The CDR3 DNA reads as TGTGCCAGCAGCTCGGCTACGGCACAGGGCCCCATTTCACCCCTCCACTTT. Protein: CASSSATAQGPISPLHF.

CDR3 sequence: CASTPGLAVYEQYF. Written as DNA, the CDR3 is TGTGCCAGCACCCCGGGACTAGCGGTTTACGAGCAGTACTTC. The chain couples TRBV6-1 to TRBJ2-7, with 11 bases matching TRBD2. The CDR3 length is 14 residues. After removal of 7 bases from V and 4 bases from J, the junction contained 6 bases not matched to a gene. The germline V gene encodes CDR1 MNHNS and CDR2 SASEGT.

CDR3: CASSLPPQGLRDTEAFF. CDR3 in DNA: TGTGCCAGCAGCCTCCCCCCACAGGGCCTTAGGGACACTGAAGCTTTCTTT. The V and J genes are TRBV7-6 and TRBJ1-1, with D tentatively TRBD1 (6 bases). The germline V gene encodes CDR1 SGHVS and CDR2 FNYEAQ. The V gene lost 5 bases and the J gene lost 3 bases, with 22 bases spanning the gap. This CDR3 contains 17 residues.

The chain couples TRBV3-1 (or the pseudogene TRBV3-2) to TRBJ1-1, with D unclear. This CDR3 comprises 12 residues. CDR1 and CDR2 (germline): LGHDT, YNNKEL (reference sequence). The ends were cut back, 1 base at V and 5 bases at J, with 5 bases in the middle. The CDR3 reads CASSQGRTEAFF. In DNA form, the CDR3 reads TGTGCCAGCAGCCAAGGGCGGACTGAAGCTTTCTTT.

The CDR3 reads CASSLGQGAGANVLTF. Written as DNA, the CDR3 is TGTGCCAGCAGCTTAGGACAGGGGGCGGGGGCCAACGTCCTGACTTTC. The chain has TRBV11-2 and TRBJ2-6; 10 bases are a match to TRBD1. Germline values: CDR1 SGHAT, CDR2 FQNNGV. CDR3 length: 16 amino acids. J gave up 4 bases and V 1 base, and 1 base lay outside the gene matches.

The V call is TRBV3-1 (or the pseudogene TRBV3-2), the J call TRBJ2-7, with 9 bases aligning to TRBD2. V lost 2 bases and J lost 2; bases outside the gene matches: 7. The CDR3 runs 16 residues. CDR1 is LGHDT and CDR2 is YNNKEL in the germline V gene (reference sequence). For the CDR3, the DNA is TGTGCCAGCAGCCAATATCCGACTAGCGGAACCTACGAGCAGTACTTC. Translation: CASSQYPTSGTYEQYF.

The chain joins TRBV18 to TRBJ1-5; D may be TRBD1 (6 bases). The CDR3 has 15 amino acids. Trimming left V 4 bases short and J 0 bases short, with 10 bases between. Per the germline V gene, CDR1 is KGHSH and CDR2 is LQKENI. This chain's CDR3 is CASSRGQNSNQPQHF. CDR3 DNA sequence: TGTGCCAGCTCACGCGGACAGAATAGCAATCAGCCCCAGCATTTT.